The TCR beta chain described here comes from a study of cytomegalovirus exposure and HLA in healthy donors. Study-level findings and limits: Later analysis revealed greater clonal expansion in HLA-associated TCR beta chains than in equally common others.

The CDR3 has 18 residues. Trimming cost V 3 bases and J 0 bases, with 18 bases left between them. Germline CDR1 is SGHTA and CDR2 is FQGNSA. As regards this clone: Its antigen is still unknown.

The PCR employed 60 Vbeta primers together with 13 Jbeta primers. Sequencing was performed with immunoSEQ multiplex PCR; in TCRdb, only in-frame clones are kept and a portion is missing. In the table there are about 120,000 clones, around 70% of which are singletons. Input material: PBMCs. The gene calls are TRBV7-2 and TRBJ1-3; tentatively, D is TRBD1 (5 bases). This TCR derives from a woman aged 40-49 years in good health and CMV-seropositive. This CDR3 reads CASSFLGWGDSSGNTIYF. The CDR3 nucleotides read TGTGCCAGCAGCTTTTTGGGTTGGGGCGATAGCTCTGGAAACACCATATATTTT.